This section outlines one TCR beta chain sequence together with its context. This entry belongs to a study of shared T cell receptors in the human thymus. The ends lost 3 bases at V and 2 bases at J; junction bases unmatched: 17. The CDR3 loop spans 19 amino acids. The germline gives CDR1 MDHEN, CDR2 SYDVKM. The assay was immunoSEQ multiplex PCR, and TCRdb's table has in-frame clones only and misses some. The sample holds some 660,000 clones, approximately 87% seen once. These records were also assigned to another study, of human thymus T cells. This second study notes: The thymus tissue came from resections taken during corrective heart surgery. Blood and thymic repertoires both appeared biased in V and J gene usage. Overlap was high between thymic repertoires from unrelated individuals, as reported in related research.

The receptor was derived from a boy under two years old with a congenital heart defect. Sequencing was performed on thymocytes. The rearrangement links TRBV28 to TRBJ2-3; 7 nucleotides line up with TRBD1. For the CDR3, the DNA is TGTGCCAGCAGTTTCTTAAACCACGACAGGGAAAGTCCCACAGATACGCAGTATTTT. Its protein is CASSFLNHDRESPTDTQYF.